This entry lists 30 T cell receptor beta chains sequenced from one sample in a study of human CD4 T cells and Enterobacteriaceae. Memory CD4+ T cells were sorted as all CD4+ cells except CD45RA+CCR7+CD95- naive cells, over 95% pure. Clones were read by immunoSEQ multiplex PCR, and TCRdb kept only the in-frame ones, dropping some. The sample comprises roughly 28,000 clones, about 82% of which are singletons, and more than 0.95% rests with the top ten. The sequencing input was memory CD4+ T cells from blood. All receptors derive from a human donor in good health.

V and J are TRBV4-1 and TRBJ2-6, with D perhaps TRBD1 (6 bases). The CDR3 extends over 17 amino acids. V was clipped by 3 bases and J by 1 base, with 13 bases between them. Germline V gene data show CDR1 as MGHRA and CDR2 as YSYEKL. This CDR3 is CASSQAGESSGANVLTF. The CDR3 DNA sequence: TGCGCCAGCAGCCAGGCAGGGGAATCGTCTGGGGCCAACGTCCTGACTTTC.

V gene TRBV10-3 combines with J gene TRBJ2-7; 7 bases are shared with TRBD2. From germline, CDR1 is ENHRY and CDR2 SYGVKD. This CDR3 is 17 amino acids long. J gave up 1 base and V 3 bases, and 12 bases lay outside the gene matches. The CDR3 region is CAISDPRKLAKSYEQYF. The CDR3 coding sequence is TGTGCCATCAGTGACCCGCGAAAACTAGCGAAGTCCTACGAGCAGTACTTC.

This clone was counted only a few times. The chain carries TRBV28 and TRBJ1-1; maybe TRBD1 (5 bases). CDR3 length: 15 residues. Germline V gives CDR1 MDHEN, CDR2 SYDVKM. Trimming left V 6 bases short and J 2 bases short, with 16 bases between. The CDR3 spells CASSSPGAVNTEAFF. In DNA, the CDR3 is TGTGCCAGCAGCTCCCCCGGGGCAGTTAACACTGAAGCTTTCTTT.

There are a few counts of this clone. V usage is TRBV5-4 and J usage is TRBJ1-6; D perhaps matches TRBD1 (6 bases). V dropped 3 bases and J dropped 5 bases, with 12 bases sitting between them. The CDR3 length is 15 residues. In germline, CDR1 is SGHNT, CDR2 YYREEE (reference sequence). CDR3 DNA sequence: TGTGCCAGCAGCTCCGCTAACAGGGATAATTCACCCCTCCACTTT. Protein sequence: CASSSANRDNSPLHF.

This chain joins TRBV18 and TRBJ2-5; D call uncertain. Between the trimmed V and J ends, which lost 3 bases and 4 bases, there was a span of 12 bases. This CDR3 contains 14 residues. Per the germline V gene, CDR1 is KGHSH and CDR2 is LQKENI. The CDR3 nucleotides read TGTGCCAGCTCACCGCCGCTCCCGGGAGAGACCCAGTACTTC. This codes for CASSPPLPGETQYF.

The J gene is TRBJ2-1, the V gene TRBV2, with 10 positions matching TRBD2. The CDR3 has 14 amino acids. J lost 6 bases, V lost 6 bases, and 5 bases had no gene match. Germline CDR1 is SNHLY and CDR2 is FYNNEI. For the CDR3, the DNA is TGTGCCAGCAGGACCGGGACTAGCGCCAATGAGCAGTTCTTC. Translated, it gives CASRTGTSANEQFF.

The sample holds a few counts of this clone. The chain has TRBV7-8 and TRBJ1-6; D is possibly TRBD1 (5 bases). Between the trimmed V and J ends, which lost 5 bases and 7 bases, there was a span of 12 bases. The CDR3 is made up of 14 amino acids. Germline V gene data show CDR1 as SGHVS and CDR2 as FQNEAQ. As DNA, the CDR3 is TGTGCCAGCAGCCCCGGGGCCGAGAATTCACCCCTCCACTTT. This translates into CASSPGAENSPLHF.

V usage is TRBV4-1 and J usage is TRBJ1-6, with D possibly TRBD1 on 5 matching bases. Germline values: CDR1 MGHRA, CDR2 YSYEKL. The CDR3 has 18 amino acids. Trimming took 0 bases from V and 5 from J, leaving 17 bases between them. CDR3 nucleotide sequence: TGCGCCAGCAGCCAAGAGGGAAGGGGACGAACCCATAATTCACCCCTCCACTTT. Translation gives CASSQEGRGRTHNSPLHF.

The CDR3 DNA is TGTGCCTGGAGGGTCGGCAGGGGGATAGATACGCAGTATTTT. Its translation is CAWRVGRGIDTQYF. The gene calls are TRBV30 and TRBJ2-3, with 7 bases fitting TRBD1. The V segment lost 3 bases and the J segment 5 bases; nucleotides outside the gene matches: 8. The germline V gene has CDR1 GTSNPN and CDR2 SVGIG (reference sequence). This CDR3 region has 14 residues.

This chain uses TRBV6-6 with TRBJ2-4, with a weak D call TRBD1 (6 bases). Per the germline V gene, CDR1 is MNHNY and CDR2 is SVGAGI (reference sequence). V lost 0 bases and J 9 bases, leaving 12 bases between the germline ends. The CDR3 spans 14 residues. As DNA, the CDR3 is TGTGCCAGCAGTTACTCAACAGGGTACGGCATTCAGTACTTC. Its protein is CASSYSTGYGIQYF.

This sequence joins TRBV6-5 and TRBJ2-5, with a possible D match to TRBD2 (6 bases). This CDR3 has 13 residues. Trimming left V 4 bases short and J 6 bases short, with 12 bases between. Germline V lookup: CDR1 MNHEY, CDR2 SVGAGI. The DNA for the CDR3 is TGTGCCAGCAGTTTGGAGGGCTTGAAGACCCAGTACTTC. Protein: CASSLEGLKTQYF.

This sequence joins TRBV7-6 and TRBJ2-5; 8 positions match TRBD1. This CDR3 comprises 17 residues. In germline, CDR1 is SGHVS, CDR2 FNYEAQ. V lost 4 bases, J lost 9 bases, and 19 bases stayed unmatched. In DNA, the CDR3 is TGTGCCAGCAGCTCCGAGTTGGCCTCCGGGACAGGAGTTGCCCAGTACTTC. It encodes CASSSELASGTGVAQYF.

The chain's CDR3 is CASSQLVDRADTQYF. For the CDR3, the DNA is TGTGCCAGCTCACAACTTGTGGACAGGGCAGATACGCAGTATTTT. The gene calls are TRBV18 and TRBJ2-3; 8 bases map to TRBD1. V lost 4 bases, J lost 4 bases, and 7 bases stayed unmatched. Germline V gene lookup returns CDR1 KGHSH and CDR2 LQKENI. The CDR3 sequence is 15 residues long.

The chain joins TRBV5-1 to TRBJ1-5; a possible D gene is TRBD1 (5 bases). Trimming took off 2 bases at V and 6 bases at J, with 15 bases between the two ends. Germline-derived CDR1 and CDR2 are SGHRS and YFSETQ. The CDR3 sequence is 15 residues long. CDR3 sequence: CASSFGRGPGQPQHF. CDR3 nucleotides: TGCGCCAGCAGCTTTGGGAGGGGACCCGGTCAGCCCCAGCATTTT.

This chain connects TRBV29-1 to TRBJ2-3; D ambiguous. Germline V CDR1 and CDR2: SQVTM, ANQGSEA. Trimming pared 2 bases from V and 3 bases from J, leaving 6 bases between. The CDR3 length is 12 residues. The chain's CDR3 is CSVEIGTDTQYF. CDR3 bases: TGCAGCGTTGAAATCGGAACAGATACGCAGTATTTT.

The chain employs TRBV27 and TRBJ2-1; a weak D match, TRBD2 (7 bases). Germline CDR1 is MNHEY and CDR2 is SMNVEV (reference sequence). The CDR3 covers 17 residues. V was shortened by 4 bases and J by 1 base, with 17 bases between the two germline ends. CDR3 amino acids: CASSSGEGEWSYNEQFF. CDR3 nucleotides: TGTGCCAGCAGTTCGGGGGAGGGGGAGTGGTCCTACAATGAGCAGTTCTTC.

DNA of the CDR3: TGTGCCACCAGACAGGGATCCTATGGCTACACCTTC. It translates to CATRQGSYGYTF. This chain uses TRBV10-3 with TRBJ1-2, with 7 positions matching TRBD1. This CDR3 has 12 residues. Germline V lookup: CDR1 ENHRY, CDR2 SYGVKD. V trimming: 10 bases; J trimming: 4 bases; junction bases outside the gene matches: 6.

This clone came up a few times. The rearrangement links TRBV6-5 to TRBJ1-2; D ambiguous. The V gene lost 9 bases and the J gene lost 8 bases, with 22 bases spanning the gap. The CDR3 spans 14 residues. Germline CDR1 reads MNHEY; CDR2 reads SVGAGI. The CDR3 sequence is CASLKPGRPVGYTF. CDR3 coding DNA: TGTGCCAGTCTAAAGCCCGGCCGCCCGGTCGGCTACACCTTC.

As regards this clone: The same CDR3 is also encoded by other DNA sequences in this sample. The rearrangement uses TRBV30 and TRBJ1-4, with 12 bases matching TRBD1. The V segment lost 0 bases and the J segment 7 bases; nucleotides outside the gene matches: 9. Germline V lookup: CDR1 GTSNPN, CDR2 SVGIG (reference sequence). This CDR3 spans 17 amino acids. DNA of the CDR3: TGTGCCTGGAGTGTCGGGACAGGGGGCTTTGTGAGTGAAAAACTGTTTTTT. Translating it yields CAWSVGTGGFVSEKLFF.

This clone turned up a few times. In DNA, the CDR3 is TGTGCCAGCAGCTTAGGACAGAGCACAGATACGCAGTATTTT. It is translated as CASSLGQSTDTQYF. The chain is built from TRBV11-3 and TRBJ2-3, with a tentative D call TRBD1 (5 bases). This CDR3 has 14 amino acids. V was trimmed by 1 base and J by 0 bases, leaving 5 bases between them. Germline CDR1 and CDR2: SGHNT and YENEEA.

This chain connects TRBV14 to TRBJ2-6; 9 bases map to TRBD1. Germline values: CDR1 SGHDN, CDR2 FVKESK. CDR3 length equals 20 residues. V trimming: 0 bases; J trimming: 1 base; junction bases outside the gene matches: 10. CDR3 amino acids: CASSQDGNRGRRSGANVLTF. DNA of the CDR3: TGTGCCAGCAGCCAAGATGGAAACAGGGGGCGCAGGTCTGGGGCCAACGTCCTGACTTTC.

The chain couples TRBV7-3 to TRBJ2-7; 7 nucleotides match TRBD1. CDR1 is SGHTA, CDR2 FQGTGA, per germline. Unmatched junction bases numbered 7, after V lost 4 bases and J lost 10 bases. The CDR3 loop spans 12 amino acids. The CDR3 bases are TGTGCCAGCAGCTCTACCGGGACAGCACAGTACTTC. This sequence encodes CASSSTGTAQYF.

The chain recombines TRBV5-1 with TRBJ2-2; TRBD1 might be the D (5 bases). The CDR3 runs to 15 residues. V was shortened by 4 bases and J by 1 base, with 11 bases between the two germline ends. Germline V gene lookup returns CDR1 SGHRS and CDR2 YFSETQ. In DNA form, the CDR3 reads TGCGCCAGCAGCCGGTCGACAGAGAACACCGGGGAGCTGTTTTTT. Encoded protein: CASSRSTENTGELFF.

The chain couples TRBV25-1 to TRBJ1-4; no firm D call. CDR1 MGHDK and CDR2 SYGVNS come from the germline V gene. The V gene lost 5 bases and the J gene lost 3 bases, with 10 bases spanning the gap. The CDR3 loop spans 14 amino acids. The CDR3 loop reads CASSLAEPNEKLFF. The CDR3 region has the DNA TGTGCCAGCAGTTTGGCAGAGCCTAATGAAAAACTGTTTTTT.

The V gene is TRBV6-1, the J gene TRBJ2-2, with TRBD1 matching 7 bases. The CDR3 totals 15 residues. CDR1 is MNHNS, CDR2 SASEGT, per germline. The trim removed 7 bases at V and 1 base at J, leaving 6 bases unmatched. CDR3 sequence reads: CASTLQGRNTGELFF. CDR3 DNA: TGTGCCAGCACCCTACAGGGGAGGAACACCGGGGAGCTGTTTTTT.

This clone was observed once. The chain links TRBV27 to TRBJ2-7; 12 bases map to TRBD2. Trimming cost V 5 bases and J 2 bases; bases outside gene matches: 19. Germline values: CDR1 MNHEY, CDR2 SMNVEV (reference sequence). The CDR3 length is 20 residues. CDR3 nucleotides: TGTGCCAGCAGTCCCCGGACTAGCGGGGTCTTGGGGGCTTCACCCTACGAGCAGTACTTC. Its protein is CASSPRTSGVLGASPYEQYF.

The chain is built from TRBV30 and TRBJ2-7, with no clear D. The CDR3 has 11 residues. Germline lookup yields CDR1 GTSNPN and CDR2 SVGIG (reference sequence). V was shortened by 3 bases and J by 1 base, with 4 bases between the two germline ends. The CDR3 loop is CAWRRSYEQYF. CDR3 in DNA: TGTGCCTGGAGGCGGTCCTACGAGCAGTACTTC.

The rearrangement links TRBV10-3 to TRBJ1-1, with 9 bases lining up with TRBD1. This CDR3 comprises 14 residues. V lost 6 bases, J lost 5 bases, and 7 bases stayed unmatched. CDR1 and CDR2 from the germline V gene are ENHRY and SYGVKD. The CDR3 protein is CAIRGATGGTEAFF. The DNA for the CDR3 is TGTGCCATCAGAGGAGCGACAGGGGGGACTGAAGCTTTCTTT.

The gene calls are TRBV9 and TRBJ1-2; 7 bases map to TRBD1. Germline V gene sequence: CDR1 SGDLS, CDR2 YYNGEE. The length of the CDR3 is 14 residues. The trim removed 2 bases at V and 5 bases at J, leaving 6 bases unmatched. The CDR3 bases are TGTGCCAGCAGCGTTGACAGGGCACCTTATGGCTACACCTTC. It yields the protein CASSVDRAPYGYTF.

The chain couples TRBV5-6 to TRBJ2-7; TRBD1 might be the D (5 bases). The germline V and J ends were trimmed by 3 bases and 0 bases, with 13 bases remaining between them. Germline CDR1 and CDR2: SGHDT and YYEEEE. This CDR3 is 15 amino acids long. As DNA, the CDR3 is TGTGCCAGCAGCTCCTTGGACATATCCTCCTACGAGCAGTACTTC. It is translated as CASSSLDISSYEQYF.